These T cell receptor beta chains were read from a single sample in a study of blood T cell repertoires in COVID-19. Some clones are missing from TCRdb's copy, which holds only in-frame ones; the method was immunoSEQ multiplex PCR. The sample gives about 44,000 clones, nearly 90% of which show up once; around a sixth is in the top ten. Sequencing used peripheral blood. Receptors were obtained from an older man with active COVID-19. The CDR3 runs from the conserved cysteine through the conserved F or W. D genes are given only for firm matches. The size of a clone is reported for some rows only, either as once, few or many, or as a class for expanded clones.

D gene,V gene,J gene,clone size,CDR3 protein,CDR3 DNA
TRBD2,TRBV5-1,TRBJ2-1,-,CASSNGGVSYNEQFF,TGCGCCAGCAGCAACGGGGGGGTCTCCTACAATGAGCAGTTCTTC
-,TRBV5-4,TRBJ1-1,once,CASSHPTENTEAFF,TGTGCCAGCAGCCACCCGACAGAAAACACTGAAGCTTTCTTT
-,TRBV12-3/TRBV12-4,TRBJ1-2,-,CASSDRNAYGYTF,TGTGCCAGCAGCGACAGGAATGCCTATGGCTACACCTTC
-,TRBV3-1/TRBV3-2,TRBJ2-2,-,CASSGHTNTGELFF,TGTGCCAGCAGTGGACACACGAACACCGGGGAGCTGTTTTTT
TRBD1,TRBV5-6,TRBJ1-3,-,CASSYRQGYLGNTIYF,TGTGCCAGCAGCTACCGACAGGGATATCTAGGAAACACCATATATTTT
TRBD1,TRBV28,TRBJ2-1,-,CASSLSRGRVNEQFF,TGTGCCAGCAGTTTATCCAGGGGGCGAGTTAATGAGCAGTTCTTC
TRBD1,TRBV5-1,TRBJ1-2,-,CASSLTWDRGNYGYTF,TGCGCCAGCAGCTTGACCTGGGACAGGGGCAACTATGGCTACACCTTC
-,TRBV5-1,TRBJ1-2,-,CASSAGWNSLDGYTF,TGCGCCAGCAGCGCGGGTTGGAACAGCTTAGATGGCTACACCTTC
-,TRBV7-7,TRBJ2-5,once,CASSLTGGETQYF,TGTGCTAGCAGCTTAACAGGCGGAGAGACCCAGTACTTC
TRBD1,TRBV18,TRBJ2-3,-,CASSWGQGDTDTQYF,TGTGCCAGCTCATGGGGACAGGGGGACACAGATACGCAGTATTTT
TRBD2,TRBV27,TRBJ2-6,-,CASGAGGTGANVLTF,TGTGCCAGCGGAGCGGGGGGGACTGGGGCCAACGTCCTGACTTTC
TRBD1,TRBV20-1,TRBJ1-2,-,CSASISQGDGYTF,TGCAGTGCTAGTATATCACAGGGGGATGGCTACACCTTC
TRBD1,TRBV18,TRBJ2-5,-,CASSLNRGQETQYF,TGTGCCAGCTCGCTCAACAGGGGCCAAGAGACCCAGTACTTC
TRBD1,TRBV11-2,TRBJ1-2,-,CASSLTQGGQYGYTF,TGTGCCAGCAGCTTGACTCAGGGGGGTCAATATGGCTACACCTTC
-,TRBV21-1,TRBJ2-7,-,CASSMTGQWTTRFYEQYF,TGTGCCAGCAGCATGACAGGGCAATGGACGACCAGGTTCTACGAGCAGTACTTC